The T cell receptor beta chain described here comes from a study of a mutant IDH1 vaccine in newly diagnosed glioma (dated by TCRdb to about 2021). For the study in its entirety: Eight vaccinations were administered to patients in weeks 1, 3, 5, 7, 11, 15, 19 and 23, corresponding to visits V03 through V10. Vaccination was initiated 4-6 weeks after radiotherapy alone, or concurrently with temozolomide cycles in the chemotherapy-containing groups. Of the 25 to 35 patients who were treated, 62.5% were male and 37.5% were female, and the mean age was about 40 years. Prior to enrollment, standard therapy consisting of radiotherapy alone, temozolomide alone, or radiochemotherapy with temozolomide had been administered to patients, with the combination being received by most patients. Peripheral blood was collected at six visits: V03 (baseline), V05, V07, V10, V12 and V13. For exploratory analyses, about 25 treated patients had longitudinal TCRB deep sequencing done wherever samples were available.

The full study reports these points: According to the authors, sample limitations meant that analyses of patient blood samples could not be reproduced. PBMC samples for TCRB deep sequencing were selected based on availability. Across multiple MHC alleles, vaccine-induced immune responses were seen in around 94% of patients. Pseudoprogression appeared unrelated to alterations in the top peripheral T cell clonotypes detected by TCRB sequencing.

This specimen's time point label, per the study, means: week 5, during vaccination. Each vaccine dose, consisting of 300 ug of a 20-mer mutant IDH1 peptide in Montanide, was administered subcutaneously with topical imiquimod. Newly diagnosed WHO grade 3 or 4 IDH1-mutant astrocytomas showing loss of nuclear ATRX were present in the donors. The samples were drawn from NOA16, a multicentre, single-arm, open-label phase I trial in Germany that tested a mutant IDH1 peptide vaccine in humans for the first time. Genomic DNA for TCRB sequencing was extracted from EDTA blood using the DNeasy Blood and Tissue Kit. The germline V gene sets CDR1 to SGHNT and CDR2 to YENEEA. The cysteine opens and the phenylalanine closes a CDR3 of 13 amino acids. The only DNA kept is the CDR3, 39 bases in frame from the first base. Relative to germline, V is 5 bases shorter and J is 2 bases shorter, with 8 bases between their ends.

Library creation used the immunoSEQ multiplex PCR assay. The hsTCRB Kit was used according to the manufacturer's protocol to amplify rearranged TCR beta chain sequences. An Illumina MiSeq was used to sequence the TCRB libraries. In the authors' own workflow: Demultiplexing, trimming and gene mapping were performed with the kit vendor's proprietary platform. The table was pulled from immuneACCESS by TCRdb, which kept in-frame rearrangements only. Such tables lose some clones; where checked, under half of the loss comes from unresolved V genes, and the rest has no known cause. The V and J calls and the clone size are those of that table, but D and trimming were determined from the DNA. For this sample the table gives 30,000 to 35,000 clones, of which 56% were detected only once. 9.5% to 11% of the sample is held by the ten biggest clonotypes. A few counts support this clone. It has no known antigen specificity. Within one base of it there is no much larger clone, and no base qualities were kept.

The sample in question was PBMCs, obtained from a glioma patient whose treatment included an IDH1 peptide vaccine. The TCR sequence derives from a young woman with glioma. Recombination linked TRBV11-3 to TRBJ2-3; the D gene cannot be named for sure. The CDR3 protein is CASSQKYTDTQYF. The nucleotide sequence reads TGTGCCAGCAGCCAAAAATACACAGATACGCAGTATTTT.